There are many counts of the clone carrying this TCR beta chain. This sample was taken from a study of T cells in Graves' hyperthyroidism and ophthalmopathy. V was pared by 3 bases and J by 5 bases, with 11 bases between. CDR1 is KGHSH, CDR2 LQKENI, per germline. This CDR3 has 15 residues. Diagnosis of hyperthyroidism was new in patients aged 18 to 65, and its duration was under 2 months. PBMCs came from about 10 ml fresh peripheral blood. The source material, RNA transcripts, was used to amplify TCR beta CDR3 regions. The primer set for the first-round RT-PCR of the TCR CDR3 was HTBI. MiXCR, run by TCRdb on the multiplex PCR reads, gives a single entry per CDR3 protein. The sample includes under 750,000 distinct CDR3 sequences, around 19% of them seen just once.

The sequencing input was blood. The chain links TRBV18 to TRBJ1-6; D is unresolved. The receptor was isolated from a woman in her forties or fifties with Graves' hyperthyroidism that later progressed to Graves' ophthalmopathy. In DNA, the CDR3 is TGTGCCAGCTCACCCGAACGGATGAATAATTCACCCCTCCACTTT. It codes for CASSPERMNNSPLHF.